The 5 T cell receptor beta chains below come from one sample, sequenced in a study of blood T cells in healthy people across ages. For the second PCR, which ran for 7 to 11 cycles, a sample-barcoded 5' primer and a J-beta primer mix were used. TCRdb independently ran MiXCR on the 5' RACE reads; one entry per CDR3 protein. The sample holds 600,000 to 850,000 distinct CDR3 sequences; about 25% are singletons and the top ten take more than 7.5%. This sample also appeared in a second study, on T cells of mothers and their children.

Sequencing used blood. The receptors originated from a boy younger than 18 in good health.

This clonotype came up a few times. This chain uses TRBV29-1 with TRBJ2-3; D unresolved. There are 13 residues in the CDR3. CDR1 is SQVTM, CDR2 ANQGSEA, per germline. With 4 bases removed from V and 2 bases from J, the gap between germline ends came to 10 bases. Here the CDR3 reads CSVGPGYTDTQYF. The CDR3 coding sequence is TGCAGCGTTGGTCCGGGTTACACAGATACGCAGTATTTT.

The chain joins TRBV24-1 to TRBJ1-2; D not resolved. The V and J ends lost 2 bases and 4 bases respectively, with 7 bases between them. Germline V CDR1 and CDR2: KGHDR, SFDVKD. The CDR3 runs 13 residues. Written as DNA, the CDR3 is TGTGCCACCAGTGATTCGTACAGCTATGGCTACACCTTC. Protein sequence: CATSDSYSYGYTF.

The chain employs TRBV4-1 and TRBJ2-7; D unresolved. The V end lost 1 base, the J end lost 3 bases, and 10 bases lay between the germline ends. The germline CDR1 and CDR2 sequences are MGHRA and YSYEKL. This CDR3 has 14 amino acids. In nucleotides, the CDR3 is TGCGCCAGCAGCCAAGTAATAGGTCTCTACGAGCAGTACTTC. Protein product: CASSQVIGLYEQYF.

A few counts support this clonotype. V gene TRBV6-5 combines with J gene TRBJ2-7; TRBD1 aligns across 8 bases. V trimming: 6 bases; J trimming: 4 bases; junction bases outside the gene matches: 8. Looked up from germline, CDR1 is MNHEY and CDR2 is SVGAGI. There are 14 residues in the CDR3. Here the CDR3 reads CASRPDRGGYEQYF. The CDR3 DNA sequence: TGTGCCAGCAGACCTGACAGGGGTGGTTACGAGCAGTACTTC.

This chain connects TRBV7-2 to TRBJ2-7; D might be TRBD1 (5 bases). Germline-derived CDR1 and CDR2 are SGHTA and FQGNSA. This CDR3 has 16 residues. Trimming left V 1 base short and J 3 bases short, with 16 bases between. CDR3 sequence reads: CASSLEAGKVFYEQYF. Written as DNA, the CDR3 is TGTGCCAGCAGCTTAGAGGCAGGGAAGGTTTTCTACGAGCAGTACTTC.